This T cell receptor (beta chain) was retrieved from a study of tumor and adjacent non-tumor tissue in lung cancer. Study information: Aged about 31 to 80 years, patients included roughly ten men and 5 women with stage I to III disease. Overall study findings and caveats: In normal lung, the top 100 clones were significantly more dominant than in tumor.

The template was RNA from unsorted bulk tissue. Distant lung tissue was collected more than 3 cm away from the tumor edge. Three rounds of nested PCR, following a modified ARM-PCR protocol, produced the TCRbeta library. MiXCR was run by TCRdb on the multiplex PCR reads, yielding one entry per CDR3 protein. Among 90,000 to 100,000 distinct CDR3 sequences listed, 75% to 90% were seen once. The CDR3 spans 12 residues. The V end was cut by 2 bases, the J end by 13 bases, with 10 bases between. Germline CDR1 KGHDR, CDR2 SFDVKD. This clonotype was counted ten times or more. Its antigen is unidentified. This receptor was identified in a man aged 55-75 years with small cell lung cancer. The gene calls are TRBV24-1 and TRBJ1-4; D call uncertain. Sequencing was performed on distant non-tumor lung tissue. CDR3 bases: TGTGCCACCAGTGATTACGACGGCAGACTGTTTTTT. This gives the protein CATSDYDGRLFF.